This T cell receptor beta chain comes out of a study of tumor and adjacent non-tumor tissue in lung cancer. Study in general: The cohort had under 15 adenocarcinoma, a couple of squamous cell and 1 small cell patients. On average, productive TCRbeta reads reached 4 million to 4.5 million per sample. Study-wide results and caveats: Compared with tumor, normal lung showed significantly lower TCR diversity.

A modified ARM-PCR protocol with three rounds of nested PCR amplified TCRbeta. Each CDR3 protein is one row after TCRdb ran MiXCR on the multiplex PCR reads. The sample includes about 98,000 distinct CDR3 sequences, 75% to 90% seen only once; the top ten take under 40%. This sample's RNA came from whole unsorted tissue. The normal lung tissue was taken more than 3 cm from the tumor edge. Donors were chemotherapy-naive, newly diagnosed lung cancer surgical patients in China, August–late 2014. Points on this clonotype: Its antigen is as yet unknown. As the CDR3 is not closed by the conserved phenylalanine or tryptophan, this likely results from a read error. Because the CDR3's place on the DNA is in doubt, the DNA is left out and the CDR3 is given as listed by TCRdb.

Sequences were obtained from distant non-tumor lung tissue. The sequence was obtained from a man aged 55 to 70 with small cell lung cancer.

The CDR3 sequence is CSASTGASTDTHYL. The chain joins TRBV29-1 to TRBJ2-3; the table's D call TRBD1 went unverified against the DNA. Germline V gene sequence: CDR1 SQVTM, CDR2 ANQGSEA. The CDR3 spans 14 amino acids, including both terminal residues.